This T cell receptor (beta chain) was identified in a study of cytomegalovirus exposure and HLA in healthy donors listed by TCRdb under 2017. About the investigation overall: An earlier analysis of roughly 500 of the donors reported about 280 Gb of sequence data and 95 million to 140 million unique TCR beta sequences obtained from approximately 180 million T cells. About 310 gigabases of sequencing data and tens of millions of unique TCR sequences were included in an early release covering several hundred HLA-typed donors. Of the 300 to 500 genotyped donors, approximately 80% were placed in the genetic ancestry cluster associated with self-reported Caucasian donors. The study was designed to test whether signatures of past pathogen exposure could be identified by cataloging public T cell receptors. The study used immunosequencing to profile the T cell repertoires of approximately 650 subjects and linked those repertoires to cytomegalovirus serostatus. In addition to the first cohort of 500 to 850 subjects, a separate validation cohort of approximately 130 different subjects was used. To predict cytomegalovirus infection status, the study combined high-throughput TCR immunosequencing, statistical association of individual TCRs with disease status, and machine learning. In a later analysis, previously published TCR beta repertoires from more than 500 donors were re-analyzed and high-resolution HLA genotyping was added so that TCR occurrence patterns could be studied. In the later analysis, no new phenotypic data were used to find candidate immune exposures; instead, reliance was placed on TCR beta sequences and their occurrence across donors. An earlier analysis of 587 of the donors applied high-throughput TCR beta sequencing to assess whether each TCR beta V gene segment acted as functional or pseudogenic. Donor age, sex, ethnicity and CMV serostatus were compiled alongside the repertoire data. In a later genetic analysis, genome-wide SNP genotypes for about 60% of the 666 donors were used, and that subset was treated as a discovery cohort. Every repertoire in the discovery cohort had been generated on one and the same sequencing platform. Both class I and class II loci were covered by HLA typing, at four-digit resolution. The number of typed donors differed by locus: 629-630 for A, B, C, DRB1 and DQB1; roughly 510 for DQA1; 600 to 610 for DPA1; and roughly 470 for DPB1. Because of strong linkage in the cohort, five DR-DQ haplotypes were treated as single units for association and clustering. Among 398 genotyped donors of the cohort, an average of approximately 240,000 unique TCR beta nucleotide sequences was sequenced per donor, of which about 18% were non-productive. Results the study describes overall, beyond this receptor: Across donors, most TCR sequences were observed very rarely, whereas some public TCRs were present in many individuals. When HLA alleles, especially DR and DQ, strongly co-occurred, TCR associations were difficult to assign to individual alleles. Because HLA typing was missing for some donors at each locus, association tests included only the typed subset. According to a later analysis, TCR association rates differed among HLA loci, with DRB1 alleles showing the most associated TCRs and HLA-C alleles showing the fewest. A later genetic analysis reported fewer N-insertions in productive TCRs among donors in an Asian-associated ancestry cluster than the 666-donor mean. Only TCR beta chains were sequenced in this cohort, and the absence of alpha or paired-chain data limited detectable features. Roughly uniform sequencing depth across donors was assumed in presence/absence analyses, although this assumption may not hold. The study gave a list of about 160 TCR beta chains associated with cytomegalovirus. Three of the identified cytomegalovirus-associated TCR beta chains were confirmed in vitro to be specific for cytomegalovirus antigens. A further reported finding was that TCR beta sequences accurately predicted the HLA-A and HLA-B alleles for most subjects in the first cohort. Several of the top co-occurrence clusters appeared to be linked to parvovirus B19, influenza, CMV and Epstein-Barr virus, according to a later analysis. A group of highly shared sequence variants was considered likely to be a technical artifact of the sequencing pipeline. The classifier was reported to diagnose cytomegalovirus status with high specificity and sensitivity in both the original cohort and the validation cohort. Immune exposure information for the cohort was limited to CMV serostatus. Linkage disequilibrium might explain the correlated functional status among segregating V segments, but an unknown experimental factor could not be ruled out. Because counts were too low, about 15 rarely observed V segments, including chromosome 9 orphons, were left out of the earlier analysis of approximately 500 of the donors. In an earlier analysis of approximately 590 of the donors, most TCR beta V segments were observed in productive rearrangements about 87% or about 30% of the time, broadly matching IMGT annotations. A later genetic analysis associated a missense DCLRE1C variant with V-gene and J-gene trimming of TCR beta chains, and an independent cohort replicated the association. According to the authors, the approach could potentially be generalized to other disease states and immunological phenotypes. In a later analysis, HLA-associated TCR beta chains showed more clonal expansion and lower generation probabilities than non-associated chains that were equally common. A later analysis associated 16,951 TCR beta sequences with specific HLA alleles at a false discovery rate of 0.05. A later analysis found that most CMV-associated TCR beta chains appeared HLA-restricted, with HLA associations seemingly driven largely by CMV exposure.

The cohort consisted of 600 to 700 healthy bone marrow donors. At the time of sampling, all cohort members were nominally healthy, though unrecorded immune exposures were likely present. The donor was CMV seronegative and was included in the group of 352 seronegative cohort members. A peripheral blood sample was collected from each donor, and TCR beta sequencing was performed on peripheral blood mononuclear cells. The Qiagen DNeasy Blood Extraction Kit was used to extract genomic DNA from the blood cell samples. The protocol used for the library was the immunoSEQ multiplex PCR assay. For the multiplex PCR, a mixture combining 60 forward primers for TCR Vbeta segments and 13 reverse primers for TCR Jbeta segments was used. The CDR3 region of rearranged TCR beta genes was amplified from genomic DNA by a multiplex PCR assay. The Illumina HiSeq System was used to sequence the amplified TCR beta libraries as 87-base-pair reads. On the authors' methods: A later analysis counted 75 million to 100 million unique TCR beta chains across the 650 to 800 repertoires, and 9.5 million to 11 million of these chains were shared by at least two donors. A nearest-neighbor algorithm error-corrected the raw reads and collapsed the reads into unique sequences, merging closely related sequences to remove PCR and sequencing errors. CDR3 sequences were aligned to IMGT reference sequences to assign V, D and J gene segments. For a sequence to be retained, a match of at least six nucleotides was required to both a V gene segment and a J gene segment. Rearrangements were classified as productive when the CDR3 lacked stop codons and remained in frame with V and J, and all other rearrangements were classified as non-productive. Following IMGT convention, CDR3 was defined as the stretch from the second conserved V-encoded cysteine to the conserved J-encoded phenylalanine. The earlier analysis of fewer than 700 of the donors excluded sequences that lacked an unambiguous match to a single V gene segment. An earlier analysis of roughly 590 of the donors called V segments functional above 56.7% productive rearrangements and segregating when the between-donor standard deviation exceeded 5%. A statistical classification framework was developed to diagnose cytomegalovirus status using the catalog of TCR beta chain sequences. In a later analysis, TCR nucleotide sequences were compared against IMGT/GENE-DB human TR gene sequences so that V and J genes could be assigned. A later analysis assigned CDR3 sequences and most-parsimonious VDJ recombination scenarios with the TCRdist pipeline. In a later analysis, every TCR beta chain was defined by the combination of its CDR3 amino acid sequence and its V-gene family, and reads without a unique V-gene family were dropped. As a way to deal with suspected cross-contamination and a sequencing artifact, a later analysis dropped 450 to 600 nucleotide sequences that were highly shared and had low generation probability. In a later analysis, a clonal expansion index for each public chain was calculated from normalized within-repertoire ranks of inferred template counts. Generation probabilities in a later analysis came from a VDJ recombination model fitted to out-of-frame rearrangements, and those results were checked against IGoR. Hypergeometric tests were used in a later analysis to score TCR-TCR, TCR-HLA and TCR-CMV co-occurrence, with a repertoire-size bias correction applied to the TCR pairs. To estimate false discovery rates, a later analysis permuted the HLA or CMV assignments 20 times. A later analysis grouped co-occurring TCRs with DBSCAN, adding TCRdist sequence similarity when clustering within HLA-allele-positive subsets. Repertoires with fewer than 30,000 or more than 120,000 public chains, plus five repertoires with anomalous nucleotide sharing, were excluded from co-occurrence clustering. The clones in this table, taken by TCRdb from immuneACCESS, are in-frame only. Not every clone is retained; where verified, under half of the shortfall comes from an unresolved V gene, and the cause of the rest is unknown. V, J and clone size reflect that table, while D and trimming were determined from the DNA. In this sample the table shows 200,000 to 250,000 clones, approximately 80% of which occur a single time. Approximately 1.5% of the sample is held by the ten biggest clonotypes.

As regards this clone: This clone's antigen is unknown. No clone much larger than this one lies a single base away; base qualities are absent.

The sequenced sample consisted of PBMCs. The clonotype comes from a girl under 18 in good health and CMV-seronegative.

The nucleotides read TGTGCCAGCGTTCCAGGGAGGACTGGGGCCAACGTCCTGACTTTC. Its coded protein is CASVPGRTGANVLTF. This sequence uses TRBV11-2 and TRBJ2-6, with TRBD2 perhaps the D gene, on 6 matching bases. From the germline V gene, CDR1 is SGHAT and CDR2 is FQNNGV. V was cut back by 8 bases and J by 2 bases, leaving a gap of 13 bases between them. The CDR3, cysteine through phenylalanine, is 15 amino acids long. The CDR3 DNA has 45 bases and is translated from base 1.